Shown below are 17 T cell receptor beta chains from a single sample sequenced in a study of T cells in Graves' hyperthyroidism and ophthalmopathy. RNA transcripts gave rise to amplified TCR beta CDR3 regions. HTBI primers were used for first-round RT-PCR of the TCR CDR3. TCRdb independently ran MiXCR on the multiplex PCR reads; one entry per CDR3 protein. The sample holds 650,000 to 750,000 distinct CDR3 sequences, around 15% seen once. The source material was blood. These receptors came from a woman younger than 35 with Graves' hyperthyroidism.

The chain's CDR3 is CASSYDSLGGGELFF. The CDR3 DNA is TGTGCCAGCAGTTACGACTCCTTGGGGGGTGGGGAGCTGTTTTTT. V usage is TRBV6-5 and J usage is TRBJ2-2, with a weak D call TRBD2 (6 bases). Germline values: CDR1 MNHEY, CDR2 SVGAGI. Trimming took 2 bases from V and 8 from J, leaving 15 bases between them. The CDR3 is 15 amino acids.

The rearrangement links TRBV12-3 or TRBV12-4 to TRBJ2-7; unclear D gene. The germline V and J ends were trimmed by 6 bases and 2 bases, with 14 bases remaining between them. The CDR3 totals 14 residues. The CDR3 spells CASSHTREPYEQYF. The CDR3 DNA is TGTGCCAGCAGCCACACCAGAGAACCCTACGAGCAGTACTTC.

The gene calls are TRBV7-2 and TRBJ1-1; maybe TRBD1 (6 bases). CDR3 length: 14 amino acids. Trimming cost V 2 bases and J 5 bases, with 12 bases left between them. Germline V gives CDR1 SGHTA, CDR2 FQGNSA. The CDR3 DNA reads TGTGCCAGCAGCTTAAGGCTACAGGGTACTGAAGCTTTCTTT. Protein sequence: CASSLRLQGTEAFF.

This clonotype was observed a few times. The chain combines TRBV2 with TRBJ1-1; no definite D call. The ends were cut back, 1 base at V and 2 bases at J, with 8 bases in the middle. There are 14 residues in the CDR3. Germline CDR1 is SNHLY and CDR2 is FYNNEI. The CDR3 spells CASSEGLTNTEAFF. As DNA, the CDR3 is TGTGCCAGCAGTGAAGGTCTGACAAACACTGAAGCTTTCTTT.

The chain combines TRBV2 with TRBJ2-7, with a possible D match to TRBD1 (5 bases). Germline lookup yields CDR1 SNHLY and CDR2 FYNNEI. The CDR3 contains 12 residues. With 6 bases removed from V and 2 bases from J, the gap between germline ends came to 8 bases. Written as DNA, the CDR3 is TGTGCCAGCAGGGACACCCCCTACGAGCAGTACTTC. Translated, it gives CASRDTPYEQYF.

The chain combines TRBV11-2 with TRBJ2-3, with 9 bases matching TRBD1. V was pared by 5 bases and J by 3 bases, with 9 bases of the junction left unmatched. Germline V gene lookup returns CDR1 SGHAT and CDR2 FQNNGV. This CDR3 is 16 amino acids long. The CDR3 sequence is CASSADRGRGTDTQYF. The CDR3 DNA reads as TGTGCCAGCAGCGCGGACAGGGGCCGTGGGACAGATACGCAGTATTTT. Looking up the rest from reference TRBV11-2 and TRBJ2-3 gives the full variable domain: EAGVAQSPRYKIIEKRQSVAFWCNPISGHATLYWYQQILGQGPKLLIQFQNNGVVDDSQLPKDRFSAERLKGVDSTLKIQPAKLEDSAVYLCASSADRGRGTDTQYFGPGTRLTVL.

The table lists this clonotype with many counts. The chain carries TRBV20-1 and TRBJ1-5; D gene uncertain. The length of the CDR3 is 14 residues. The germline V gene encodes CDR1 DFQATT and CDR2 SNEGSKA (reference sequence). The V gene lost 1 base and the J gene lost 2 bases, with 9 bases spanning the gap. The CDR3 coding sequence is TGCAGTGCTAGAGTGCCGGCGGGCAATCAGCCCCAGCATTTT. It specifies CSARVPAGNQPQHF.

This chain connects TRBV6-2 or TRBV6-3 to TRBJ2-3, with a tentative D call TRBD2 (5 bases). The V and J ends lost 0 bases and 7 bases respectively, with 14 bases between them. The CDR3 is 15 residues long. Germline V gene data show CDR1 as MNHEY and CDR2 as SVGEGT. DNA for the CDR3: TGTGCCAGCAGTTACTCGGTGGGAGCGATGAATACGCAGTATTTT. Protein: CASSYSVGAMNTQYF.

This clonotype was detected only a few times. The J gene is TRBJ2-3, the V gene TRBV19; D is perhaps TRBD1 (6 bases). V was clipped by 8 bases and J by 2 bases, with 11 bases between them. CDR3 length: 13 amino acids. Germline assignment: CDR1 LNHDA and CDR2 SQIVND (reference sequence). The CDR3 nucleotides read TGTGCCAGTTCGAGACAGGCCACAGATACGCAGTATTTT. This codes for CASSRQATDTQYF.

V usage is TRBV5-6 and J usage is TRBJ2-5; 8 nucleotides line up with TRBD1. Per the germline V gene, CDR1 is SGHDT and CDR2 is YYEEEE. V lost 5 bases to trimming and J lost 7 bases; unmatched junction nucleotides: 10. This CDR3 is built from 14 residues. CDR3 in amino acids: CASRPRTGMRTQYF. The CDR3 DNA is TGTGCCAGCAGACCCCGGACAGGGATGCGGACCCAGTACTTC.

CDR3 residues: CASSLFYPRTAMNTEAFF. DNA of the CDR3: TGTGCCAGCAGCTTGTTTTATCCCAGGACAGCCATGAACACTGAAGCTTTCTTT. The V gene is TRBV5-5, the J gene TRBJ1-1, with D possibly matching TRBD1 (6 bases). CDR3 length: 18 residues. Germline V gives CDR1 SGHKS, CDR2 YYEKEE (reference sequence). V was shortened by 1 base and J by 0 bases, with 19 bases between the two germline ends.

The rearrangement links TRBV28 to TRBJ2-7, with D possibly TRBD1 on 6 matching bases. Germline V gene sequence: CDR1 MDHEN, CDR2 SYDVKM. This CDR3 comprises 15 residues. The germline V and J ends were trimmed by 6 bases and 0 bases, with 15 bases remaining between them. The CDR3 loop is CASSSDRRLSYEQYF. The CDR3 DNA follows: TGTGCCAGCAGCTCGGACAGACGGCTCTCCTACGAGCAGTACTTC.

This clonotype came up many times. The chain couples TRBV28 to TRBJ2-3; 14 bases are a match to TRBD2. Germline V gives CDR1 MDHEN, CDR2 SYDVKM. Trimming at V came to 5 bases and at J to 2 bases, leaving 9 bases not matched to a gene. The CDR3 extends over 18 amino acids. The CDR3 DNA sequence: TGTGCCAGCAGTCGTCCGGGACTAGCGGGGGTCCTCACAGATACGCAGTATTTT. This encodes CASSRPGLAGVLTDTQYF.

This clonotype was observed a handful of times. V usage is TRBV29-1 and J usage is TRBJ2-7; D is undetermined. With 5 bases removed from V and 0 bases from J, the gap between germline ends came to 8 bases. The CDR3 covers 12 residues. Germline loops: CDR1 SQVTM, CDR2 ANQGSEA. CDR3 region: CSVLQSSYEQYF. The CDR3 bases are TGCAGCGTTTTACAGAGCTCCTACGAGCAGTACTTC.

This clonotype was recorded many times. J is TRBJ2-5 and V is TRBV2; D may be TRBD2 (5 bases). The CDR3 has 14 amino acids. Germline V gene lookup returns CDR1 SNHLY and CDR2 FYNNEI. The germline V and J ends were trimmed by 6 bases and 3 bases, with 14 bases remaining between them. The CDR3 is CASRKRRDEETQYF. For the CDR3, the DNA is TGTGCCAGCAGAAAGCGGAGAGACGAAGAGACCCAGTACTTC.

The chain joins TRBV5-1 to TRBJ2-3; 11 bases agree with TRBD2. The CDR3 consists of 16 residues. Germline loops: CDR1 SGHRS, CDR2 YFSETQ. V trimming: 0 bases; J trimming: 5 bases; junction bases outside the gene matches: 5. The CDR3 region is CASSLDSGRAGDTQYF. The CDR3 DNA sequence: TGCGCCAGCAGCTTGGATAGCGGGAGGGCCGGAGATACGCAGTATTTT.

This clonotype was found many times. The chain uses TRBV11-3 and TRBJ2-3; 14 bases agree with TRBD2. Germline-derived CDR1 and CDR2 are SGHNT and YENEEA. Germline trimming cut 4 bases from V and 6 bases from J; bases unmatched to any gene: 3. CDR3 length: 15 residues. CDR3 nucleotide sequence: TGTGCCAGCAGCTGGACTAGCGGGAGGTCGGATACGCAGTATTTT. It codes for CASSWTSGRSDTQYF.